One and the same sample provided the 30 T cell receptor beta chains below, sequenced in a study of blood T cell repertoires in COVID-19. Clones were read by immunoSEQ multiplex PCR, and TCRdb kept only the in-frame ones, dropping some. In the table there are fewer than 350,000 clones, around 86% of which are singletons. Sequencing was performed on peripheral blood. The receptors come from a middle-aged man with active or convalescent COVID-19.

This chain links TRBV28 with TRBJ2-7; possibly TRBD2 for D (7 bases). Trimming took off 6 bases at V and 6 bases at J, with 24 bases between the two ends. CDR1 is MDHEN, CDR2 SYDVKM, per germline. The CDR3 loop spans 16 amino acids. Here the CDR3 DNA reads TGTGCCAGCAGCTACCCACGGGGGGTGGGGGGCCGCGAGCAGTACTTC. The encoded protein is CASSYPRGVGGREQYF.

The rearrangement links TRBV7-9 to TRBJ2-7; weak D call: TRBD1 (6 bases). V lost 5 bases to trimming and J lost 5 bases, with 13 bases between them. In germline, CDR1 is SEHNR, CDR2 FQNEAQ (reference sequence). This CDR3 region has 13 residues. The chain's CDR3 is CASSLQGINEQYF. For the CDR3, the DNA is TGTGCCAGCAGCCTACAGGGAATTAACGAGCAGTACTTC.

This chain uses TRBV5-1 with TRBJ2-1; 8 bases agree with TRBD1. The CDR3 is 15 amino acids. Trimming removed 1 base from V and 2 bases from J; junction bases left unmatched: 2. Germline V gives CDR1 SGHRS, CDR2 YFSETQ. CDR3 nucleotide sequence: TGCGCCAGCAGCTTGTCAGGGGGCGCCTACAATGAGCAGTTCTTC. Encoded protein: CASSLSGGAYNEQFF.

The chain links TRBV27 to TRBJ2-7, with 8 bases matching TRBD2. There are 12 residues in the CDR3. V was pared by 11 bases and J by 5 bases, with 8 bases of the junction left unmatched. Per germline, CDR1 MNHEY and CDR2 SMNVEV (reference sequence). The CDR3 DNA sequence: TGTGCCGCTCGGCGGGGGGAGGACGAGCAGTACTTC. Encoded protein: CAARRGEDEQYF.

The V gene is TRBV10-3, the J gene TRBJ1-2, with D perhaps matching TRBD1 (6 bases). V lost 5 bases and J lost 5, with 18 bases in between. This CDR3 contains 15 residues. Germline V gene sequence: CDR1 ENHRY, CDR2 SYGVKD. The chain's CDR3 is CAISYTDSGPYGYTF. The CDR3 region has the DNA TGTGCCATCAGTTATACGGACAGCGGCCCTTATGGCTACACCTTC.

The DNA of the CDR3 is TGTGCCAGCAGCCTCACTAGCGGGGGGACAACGAACACCGGGGAGCTGTTTTTT. Its protein is CASSLTSGGTTNTGELFF. The chain links TRBV4-2 to TRBJ2-2; TRBD2 aligns across 12 bases. This CDR3 is 18 amino acids long. V gave up 4 bases and J gave up 0 bases; unmatched junction bases: 6. Looked up from germline, CDR1 is LGHNA and CDR2 is YNFKEQ.

V and J are TRBV9 and TRBJ2-1; D perhaps matches TRBD2 (7 bases). V dropped 0 bases and J dropped 7 bases, with 14 bases sitting between them. Germline V gives CDR1 SGDLS, CDR2 YYNGEE. This CDR3 has 15 residues. This chain's CDR3 is CASSVDGGLGNEQFF. The CDR3 DNA reads as TGTGCCAGCAGCGTAGACGGGGGGCTCGGGAATGAGCAGTTCTTC.

The rearrangement joins TRBV2 to TRBJ2-1; tentative D call: TRBD1 (6 bases). The germline gives CDR1 SNHLY, CDR2 FYNNEI. This CDR3 has 14 amino acids. The V end lost 7 bases, the J end lost 6 bases, and 16 bases lay between the germline ends. The CDR3 spells CASIWDRGSNEQFF. Written as DNA, the CDR3 is TGTGCCAGCATTTGGGATAGGGGGTCCAATGAGCAGTTCTTC. Together with reference TRBV2 and TRBJ2-1, the CDR3 gives the full variable domain: EPEVTQTPSHQVTQMGQEVILRCVPISNHLYFYWYRQILGQKVEFLVSFYNNEISEKSEIFDDQFSVERPDGSNFTLKIRSTKLEDSAMYFCASIWDRGSNEQFFGPGTRLTVL.

Comments on this clone: A much bigger clone sits one base away, suggesting this may be a read error. V is TRBV4-1 and J is TRBJ2-5; D unclear. The CDR3 totals 11 residues. Per germline, CDR1 MGHRA and CDR2 YSYEKL. The V end lost 1 base, the J end lost 5 bases, and 2 bases lay between the germline ends. CDR3 sequence reads: CASSQAETQYF. The CDR3 DNA reads as TGCGCCAGCAGCCAAGCGGAGACCCAGTACTTC.

Of note for this clone: The sample holds other DNA sequences that translate to the same CDR3. The V call is TRBV9, the J call TRBJ1-1; D call uncertain. The CDR3 is 13 residues long. Germline-derived CDR1 and CDR2 are SGDLS and YYNGEE. Trimming pared 0 bases from V and 3 bases from J, leaving 6 bases between. CDR3 DNA sequence: TGTGCCAGCAGCGTAGGAGGTTACACTGAAGCTTTCTTT. Its translation: CASSVGGYTEAFF.

This clone was seen just once. J is TRBJ1-1 and V is TRBV2; possibly TRBD1 for D (6 bases). V was trimmed by 8 bases and J by 0 bases, leaving 13 bases between them. The CDR3 has 14 amino acids. The germline gives CDR1 SNHLY, CDR2 FYNNEI. CDR3 coding DNA: TGTGCCAGCGGCAGGACAGAGGTGAACACTGAAGCTTTCTTT. Its translation: CASGRTEVNTEAFF. The complete variable domain, with remaining parts taken from reference TRBV2 and TRBJ1-1, reads EPEVTQTPSHQVTQMGQEVILRCVPISNHLYFYWYRQILGQKVEFLVSFYNNEISEKSEIFDDQFSVERPDGSNFTLKIRSTKLEDSAMYFCASGRTEVNTEAFFGQGTRLTVV.

The V call is TRBV30, the J call TRBJ2-7, with a tentative D call TRBD1 (6 bases). CDR3 length: 13 amino acids. Looked up from germline, CDR1 is GTSNPN and CDR2 is SVGIG (reference sequence). Trimming stripped 0 bases from V and 2 bases from J, with 8 bases between. The CDR3 region is CAWSVSGAYEQYF. The CDR3 nucleotides are TGTGCCTGGAGTGTATCAGGGGCCTACGAGCAGTACTTC.

J is TRBJ1-1 and V is TRBV28; D might be TRBD1 (5 bases). From germline, CDR1 is MDHEN and CDR2 SYDVKM. The CDR3 contains 14 residues. With 2 bases removed from V and 7 bases from J, the gap between germline ends came to 14 bases. The CDR3 region has the DNA TGTGCCAGCAGTTTAGGCGTGGGGAGGGGTGAAGCTTTCTTT. Translating it yields CASSLGVGRGEAFF.

This chain joins TRBV24-1 and TRBJ2-1; no reliable D call. The CDR3 spans 13 residues. Germline CDR1 KGHDR, CDR2 SFDVKD. V lost 5 bases and J lost 9, with 13 bases in between. Written as DNA, the CDR3 is TGTGCCACCAGTGCCCTTGACTCGGGTGAGCAGTTCTTC. Translation gives CATSALDSGEQFF.

There are a few counts of this clone. V is TRBV21-1 and J is TRBJ1-2. TRBV21-1 is classified as a pseudogene. The CDR3 runs to 12 residues. CDR3 nucleotide sequence: TGTGCCAGCAGCAAGGAGACGGCTGGCTACACCTTC. Translating gives CASSKETAGYTF.

J is TRBJ1-1 and V is TRBV3-1 (or the pseudogene TRBV3-2); D is possibly TRBD1 (5 bases). This CDR3 spans 15 amino acids. Germline loops: CDR1 LGHDT, CDR2 YNNKEL (reference sequence). With 4 bases removed from V and 0 bases from J, the gap between germline ends came to 12 bases. The CDR3 nucleotides read TGTGCCAGCAGCCCCAGGGAATTGTTGAACACTGAAGCTTTCTTT. Amino acids: CASSPRELLNTEAFF.

The gene calls are TRBV30 and TRBJ1-1; maybe TRBD1 (5 bases). From germline, CDR1 is GTSNPN and CDR2 SVGIG (reference sequence). The CDR3 runs to 14 residues. V lost 4 bases, J lost 11 bases, and 23 bases lay in between. The CDR3 sequence: CAWISKGDRIGAFF. CDR3 nucleotides: TGTGCCTGGATCAGCAAAGGGGATAGGATTGGGGCTTTCTTT.

This chain connects TRBV21-1 to TRBJ1-2; the D call TRBD1 from the table was never checked on the DNA. TRBV21-1 is tagged as a pseudogene. The CDR3 contains 14 residues. Written as DNA, the CDR3 is TGTGCCAGCAGCCTACCGGACAGGGACTATGGCTACACCTTC. As protein: CASSLPDRDYGYTF.

The chain links TRBV10-3 to TRBJ2-4; TRBD2 agrees at 8 bases. Trimming removed 2 bases from V and 0 bases from J; junction bases left unmatched: 15. The CDR3 totals 20 residues. Germline V gives CDR1 ENHRY, CDR2 SYGVKD. CDR3: CAISELDVPRGGLAKNIQYF. CDR3 sequence (DNA): TGTGCCATCAGTGAGCTCGACGTCCCCCGGGGGGGTCTAGCCAAAAACATTCAGTACTTC.

This sequence joins TRBV6-1 and TRBJ2-3; the match to TRBD2 covers 8 bases. Germline V gives CDR1 MNHNS, CDR2 SASEGT. V was clipped by 3 bases and J by 2 bases; unmatched bases: 7. The CDR3 loop spans 16 amino acids. The CDR3 here is CASSDGTRYPTDTQYF. CDR3 DNA: TGTGCCAGCAGTGATGGGACTAGATATCCCACAGATACGCAGTATTTT.

This chain links TRBV9 with TRBJ2-1; D perhaps matches TRBD1 (6 bases). CDR3 size: 15 residues. V was trimmed by 1 base and J by 6 bases, leaving 14 bases between them. Germline-derived CDR1 and CDR2 are SGDLS and YYNGEE. The DNA for the CDR3 is TGTGCCAGCAGCGTATCGGGACCCAGGGGCAATGAGCAGTTCTTC. As protein: CASSVSGPRGNEQFF.

J is TRBJ1-1 and V is TRBV5-4; D ambiguous. There are 13 residues in the CDR3. Germline V gene data show CDR1 as SGHNT and CDR2 as YYREEE (reference sequence). The V end was cut by 2 bases, the J end by 1 base, with 6 bases between. The CDR3 here is CASSFSTNTEAFF. The DNA for the CDR3 is TGTGCCAGCAGCTTTAGCACGAACACTGAAGCTTTCTTT.

The DNA for the CDR3 is TGTGCCAGCAGTTATACCGGGGAAGCGATGAACACTGAAGCTTTCTTT. This sequence encodes CASSYTGEAMNTEAFF. V usage is TRBV2 and J usage is TRBJ1-1, with D unclear. CDR3 size: 16 residues. Germline V lookup: CDR1 SNHLY, CDR2 FYNNEI. V shed 5 bases and J shed 0 bases, with 16 bases lying between them.

The V call is TRBV6-5, the J call TRBJ2-5, with 7 bases matching TRBD2. Germline CDR1 and CDR2: MNHEY and SVGAGI. CDR3 size: 16 residues. Trimming took 2 bases from V and 2 from J; bases not matched to a gene: 8. The CDR3 DNA follows: TGTGCCAGCAGTTACCACTCGGGGGGAGGTCAAGAGACCCAGTACTTC. The encoded protein is CASSYHSGGGQETQYF.

The V and J genes are TRBV9 and TRBJ1-6, with D perhaps matching TRBD1 (5 bases). V was clipped by 4 bases and J by 7 bases, with 15 bases between them. This CDR3 has 15 amino acids. CDR1 and CDR2 from the germline V gene are SGDLS and YYNGEE. CDR3 nucleotide sequence: TGTGCCAGCAGCACCCTAGGAGGGGAAAATTCACCCCTCCACTTT. Translated, it gives CASSTLGGENSPLHF.

The chain has TRBV7-9 and TRBJ2-1, with 8 bases fitting TRBD1. This CDR3 spans 16 amino acids. Germline V CDR1 and CDR2: SEHNR, FQNEAQ (reference sequence). Trimming cost V 1 base and J 2 bases; bases outside gene matches: 4. The CDR3 loop is CASSLEGQGTYNEQFF. Here the CDR3 DNA reads TGTGCCAGCAGCTTAGAAGGACAGGGAACCTACAATGAGCAGTTCTTC.

The chain combines TRBV5-1 with TRBJ1-4; 7 bases fit TRBD1. The CDR3 is 15 residues long. Germline assignment: CDR1 SGHRS and CDR2 YFSETQ. The junction had 10 bases not matched to a gene; V was cut back by 5 bases and J by 6 bases. The CDR3 is CASSGPDRLDEKLFF. The CDR3 DNA reads TGCGCCAGCAGTGGGCCGGACAGGTTGGATGAAAAACTGTTTTTT.

The V call is TRBV6-4, the J call TRBJ1-2; D uncertain. Germline values: CDR1 MRHNA, CDR2 SNTAGT. The CDR3 totals 12 residues. The V and J ends lost 2 bases and 5 bases respectively, with 6 bases between them. DNA of the CDR3: TGTGCCAGCAGTGACGGGGAGTATGGCTACACCTTC. Translated: CASSDGEYGYTF.

This chain links TRBV7-3 with TRBJ2-2; weak D call: TRBD2 (6 bases). With 3 bases removed from V and 0 bases from J, the gap between germline ends came to 8 bases. CDR1 and CDR2 from the germline V gene are SGHTA and FQGTGA. This CDR3 comprises 15 residues. DNA for the CDR3: TGTGCCAGCAGCTTGGGCGGGACGAACACCGGGGAGCTGTTTTTT. This sequence encodes CASSLGGTNTGELFF.

The chain recombines TRBV7-3 with TRBJ2-6, with TRBD2 matching over 7 bases. The germline V gene encodes CDR1 SGHTA and CDR2 FQGTGA. The ends lost 6 bases at V and 4 bases at J; junction bases unmatched: 9. This CDR3 has 16 amino acids. The CDR3 nucleotides are TGTGCCAGCAGGGGAGGGGCTGGATACGGGGCCAACGTCCTGACTTTC. Amino acids: CASRGGAGYGANVLTF.